The clone carrying this T cell receptor (beta chain) has a handful of counts. Its target is unknown. The record originates from a study of cytomegalovirus exposure and HLA in healthy donors. The primer mix had 60 Vbeta and 13 Jbeta primers. Profiling relied on immunoSEQ multiplex PCR, and the TCRdb table lists in-frame clones only, not all of them. The data show around 150,000 clones, with approximately 72% seen just once and roughly 1.9% held by the top ten. General study results and limits: Equally common other TCR beta chains were less clonally expanded than HLA-associated ones, a later analysis found.

Trimming took 5 bases from V and 2 from J; bases not matched to a gene: 3. Per the germline V gene, CDR1 is SEHNR and CDR2 is FQNEAQ (reference sequence). This CDR3 contains 13 residues. Source material: PBMCs. The receptor comes from a female donor in good health and CMV-seronegative. The J gene is TRBJ2-7, the V gene TRBV7-9, with TRBD1 matching 7 bases. CDR3 protein: CASSRDSPYEQYF. The CDR3 DNA is TGTGCCAGCAGCCGGGACAGTCCCTACGAGCAGTACTTC.